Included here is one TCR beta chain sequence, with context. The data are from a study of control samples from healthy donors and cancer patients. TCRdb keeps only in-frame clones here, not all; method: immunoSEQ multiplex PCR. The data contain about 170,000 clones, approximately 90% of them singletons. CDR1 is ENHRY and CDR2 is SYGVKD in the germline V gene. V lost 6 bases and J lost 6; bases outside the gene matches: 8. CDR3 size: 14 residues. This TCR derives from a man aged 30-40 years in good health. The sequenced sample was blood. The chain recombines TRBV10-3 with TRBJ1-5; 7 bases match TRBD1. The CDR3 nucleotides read TGTGCCATCAGCGACAGGGAAGAGAGTCAGCCCCAGCATTTT. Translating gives CAISDREESQPQHF.